The present TCR beta chain was sequenced within a study of control samples from healthy donors and cancer patients. The CDR3 loop spans 16 amino acids. The junction had 11 bases not matched to a gene; V was cut back by 4 bases and J by 8 bases. Germline CDR1 reads SGHNT; CDR2 reads YYREEE (reference sequence). The data were produced by immunoSEQ multiplex PCR, yet TCRdb's version contains in-frame clones alone and is incomplete. The sample gives around 200,000 clones, around 94% of which show up once; about 1.6% is in the top ten. J is TRBJ1-6 and V is TRBV5-4; 8 nucleotides match TRBD1. The sequence derives from a man aged 50-60 years in good health. The sample taken for sequencing was blood. The chain's CDR3 is CASSPPTGAQDSPLHF. The CDR3 nucleotides read TGTGCCAGCAGCCCACCGACAGGGGCTCAGGATTCACCCCTCCACTTT.